This is a list of T cell receptor beta chains from one sample in a study of T cell responses to AZD1222 COVID-19 vaccine. TCRdb keeps only in-frame clones here, not all; method: immunoSEQ multiplex PCR. The sample has 100,000 to 150,000 clones; roughly nine tenths are singletons. The material sequenced was peripheral blood, taken on day 0 of AZD1222 vaccination. These TCRs come from an adult in good health. The CDR3 runs from the conserved cysteine through the conserved F or W. A D gene is named only where the DNA matches it firmly. Only part of the rows carry a size: once, few, many, or a class if the clone is expanded.

clone_size: NA; j_call: TRBJ1-2; cdr3_length: 13; v_call: TRBV9; d_call: NA; cdr3_nt: TGTGCCAGCAGCCTTGGGGGGAAGGACGGCTACACCTTC; cdr3_aa: CASSLGGKDGYTF
clone_size: NA; j_call: TRBJ1-5; cdr3_length: 15; v_call: TRBV2; d_call: NA; cdr3_nt: TGTGCCAGCAGTATCCAGGGGATTAGCAATCAGCCCCAGCATTTT; cdr3_aa: CASSIQGISNQPQHF
clone_size: NA; j_call: TRBJ1-3; cdr3_length: 15; v_call: TRBV19; d_call: NA; cdr3_nt: TGTGCCAGTAGTATTCGCCCAGGCTCTGGAAACACCATATATTTT; cdr3_aa: CASSIRPGSGNTIYF
clone_size: NA; j_call: TRBJ2-7; cdr3_length: 14; v_call: TRBV30; d_call: NA; cdr3_nt: TGTGCCTGGAGTGTACCCCCGGGAACCTACGAGCAGTACTTC; cdr3_aa: CAWSVPPGTYEQYF
clone_size: few; j_call: TRBJ1-3; cdr3_length: 14; v_call: TRBV10-2; d_call: NA; cdr3_nt: TGCGCCAGCAGTGTTACAGTCTCTGGAAACACCATATATTTT; cdr3_aa: CASSVTVSGNTIYF
clone_size: NA; j_call: TRBJ2-1; cdr3_length: 15; v_call: TRBV5-1; d_call: TRBD2; cdr3_nt: TGCGCCAGCAGCTTGTTAGCGGGGGACTACAATGAGCAGTTCTTC; cdr3_aa: CASSLLAGDYNEQFF
clone_size: NA; j_call: TRBJ2-2; cdr3_length: 14; v_call: TRBV7-2; d_call: NA; cdr3_nt: TGTGCCAGCAGCTTAGCGAGGGGCACCGGGGAGCTGTTTTTT; cdr3_aa: CASSLARGTGELFF
clone_size: once; j_call: TRBJ2-1; cdr3_length: 16; v_call: TRBV18; d_call: TRBD2; cdr3_nt: TGTGCCAGCTCACCAGAGGTAGCGGGGGACTACAATGAGCAGTTCTTC; cdr3_aa: CASSPEVAGDYNEQFF
clone_size: NA; j_call: TRBJ1-3; cdr3_length: 15; v_call: TRBV2; d_call: NA; cdr3_nt: TGTGCCAGCAGTGAGGGGCCTCGCTCTGGAAACACCATATATTTT; cdr3_aa: CASSEGPRSGNTIYF
clone_size: NA; j_call: TRBJ1-1; cdr3_length: 15; v_call: TRBV6-6; d_call: TRBD1; cdr3_nt: TGTGCCAGCATCGGACAGGGGGCGTTTGGCACTGAAGCTTTCTTT; cdr3_aa: CASIGQGAFGTEAFF
clone_size: NA; j_call: TRBJ1-3; cdr3_length: 15; v_call: TRBV7-2; d_call: TRBD1; cdr3_nt: TGTGCCAGCAGCCGGACAGGGGTTCAGGGAAACACCATATATTTT; cdr3_aa: CASSRTGVQGNTIYF
clone_size: NA; j_call: TRBJ2-7; cdr3_length: 15; v_call: TRBV15; d_call: TRBD1; cdr3_nt: TGTGCCACCAGCAGAGACTTCACAGGGGGATACGAGCAGTACTTC; cdr3_aa: CATSRDFTGGYEQYF
clone_size: NA; j_call: TRBJ2-5; cdr3_length: 17; v_call: TRBV18; d_call: TRBD2; cdr3_nt: TGTGCCAGCTCACCAGGGCTAGCGGGGGGCCCGAAAGAGACCCAGTACTTC; cdr3_aa: CASSPGLAGGPKETQYF
clone_size: NA; j_call: TRBJ1-5; cdr3_length: 16; v_call: TRBV7-2; d_call: TRBD1; cdr3_nt: TGTGCCAGCAGCCGTACCGGGACAGGGGACAATCAGCCCCAGCATTTT; cdr3_aa: CASSRTGTGDNQPQHF
clone_size: NA; j_call: TRBJ2-2; cdr3_length: 14; v_call: TRBV7-2; d_call: NA; cdr3_nt: TGTGCCAGCAGCTTAGGTCTAGTAGTCGGGGAGCTGTTTTTT; cdr3_aa: CASSLGLVVGELFF
clone_size: NA; j_call: TRBJ1-5; cdr3_length: 14; v_call: TRBV24-1; d_call: NA; cdr3_nt: TGTGCCACCAACGTGCGCCGTTGTGGGCAGCCCCAGCATTTT; cdr3_aa: CATNVRRCGQPQHF
clone_size: few; j_call: TRBJ1-1; cdr3_length: 17; v_call: TRBV3-1/TRBV3-2; d_call: NA; cdr3_nt: TGTGCCAGCAGCCAAGGGGAGGCGTATTGGGGGAACACTGAAGCTTTCTTT; cdr3_aa: CASSQGEAYWGNTEAFF
clone_size: NA; j_call: TRBJ2-5; cdr3_length: 9; v_call: TRBV21-1; d_call: NA; cdr3_nt: TGTGCCAGGCCTCCGTCCCAGTACTTC; cdr3_aa: CARPPSQYF
clone_size: NA; j_call: TRBJ1-6; cdr3_length: 13; v_call: TRBV5-5; d_call: NA; cdr3_nt: TGTGCCAGCAGCTTCGGCCCGGACTCACCCCTCCACTTT; cdr3_aa: CASSFGPDSPLHF
clone_size: NA; j_call: TRBJ2-5; cdr3_length: 13; v_call: TRBV6-1; d_call: NA; cdr3_nt: TGTGCCAGCAGTGAAGCACATCTCGAGACCCAGTACTTC; cdr3_aa: CASSEAHLETQYF
clone_size: NA; j_call: TRBJ2-6; cdr3_length: 19; v_call: TRBV3-1/TRBV3-2; d_call: TRBD1; cdr3_nt: TGTGCCAGCAGCCAGATTGGCGGTAGGGGGCCCTCTGGGGCCAACGTCCTGACTTTC; cdr3_aa: CASSQIGGRGPSGANVLTF
clone_size: NA; j_call: TRBJ1-1; cdr3_length: 15; v_call: TRBV4-1; d_call: TRBD1; cdr3_nt: TGCGCCAGCCGCGGCGCCGAGGGGGCGAACACTGAAGCTTTCTTT; cdr3_aa: CASRGAEGANTEAFF
clone_size: once; j_call: TRBJ2-2; cdr3_length: 15; v_call: TRBV24-1; d_call: NA; cdr3_nt: TGTGCCACGGCCCGCTCGGGATCCAACACCGGGGAGCTGTTTTTT; cdr3_aa: CATARSGSNTGELFF
clone_size: NA; j_call: TRBJ1-5; cdr3_length: 14; v_call: TRBV4-2; d_call: NA; cdr3_nt: TGTGCCAGCAGTCCCCGTGCCCCCAATCAGCCCCAGCATTTT; cdr3_aa: CASSPRAPNQPQHF
clone_size: NA; j_call: TRBJ2-2; cdr3_length: 14; v_call: TRBV7-7; d_call: NA; cdr3_nt: TGTGCCAGCAGCTTAGGGGGCGGGACCGGGGAGCTGTTTTTT; cdr3_aa: CASSLGGGTGELFF
clone_size: NA; j_call: TRBJ1-2; cdr3_length: 11; v_call: TRBV20-1; d_call: NA; cdr3_nt: TGCAGCTACTGGGCTAACTATGGCTACACCTTC; cdr3_aa: CSYWANYGYTF
clone_size: NA; j_call: TRBJ1-6; cdr3_length: 15; v_call: TRBV9; d_call: NA; cdr3_nt: TGTGCCAGCAGCGCCGGGCAGGTCAATAATTCACCCCTCCACTTT; cdr3_aa: CASSAGQVNNSPLHF
clone_size: NA; j_call: TRBJ1-3; cdr3_length: 14; v_call: TRBV28; d_call: NA; cdr3_nt: TGTGCCAGCAGTTCCACCGGGACTGGAAACACCATATATTTT; cdr3_aa: CASSSTGTGNTIYF
clone_size: NA; j_call: TRBJ1-1; cdr3_length: 15; v_call: TRBV5-1; d_call: NA; cdr3_nt: TGCGCCAGCAGCCCGGGGGTAGGGGCCGACACTGAAGCTTTCTTT; cdr3_aa: CASSPGVGADTEAFF
clone_size: NA; j_call: TRBJ1-5; cdr3_length: 13; v_call: TRBV6-6; d_call: TRBD1; cdr3_nt: TGTGCCAGCCAGACAGGGAGCAATCAGCCCCAGCATTTT; cdr3_aa: CASQTGSNQPQHF
clone_size: few; j_call: TRBJ2-1; cdr3_length: 16; v_call: TRBV5-3; d_call: TRBD2; cdr3_nt: TGTGCCAGAAGCTTATCTAGCGGGATCCGATACAATGAGCAGTTCTTC; cdr3_aa: CARSLSSGIRYNEQFF
clone_size: NA; j_call: TRBJ2-5; cdr3_length: 16; v_call: TRBV5-1; d_call: NA; cdr3_nt: TGCGCCAGCAGCAACCTGAACGAAATTCCAGGGGAGACCCAGTACTTC; cdr3_aa: CASSNLNEIPGETQYF
clone_size: NA; j_call: TRBJ1-6; cdr3_length: 13; v_call: TRBV29-1; d_call: NA; cdr3_nt: TGCAGCGTCCGACAGCAAACTAATTCACCCCTCCACTTT; cdr3_aa: CSVRQQTNSPLHF
clone_size: NA; j_call: TRBJ1-1; cdr3_length: 12; v_call: TRBV19; d_call: NA; cdr3_nt: TGTGCCAGTAGTGCGCGAAAAGCTGAAGCTTTCTTT; cdr3_aa: CASSARKAEAFF
clone_size: NA; j_call: TRBJ2-2; cdr3_length: 15; v_call: TRBV6-5; d_call: NA; cdr3_nt: TGTGCCAGCAGTTCTCCGGGGGCGGCCACCGGGGAGCTGTTTTTT; cdr3_aa: CASSSPGAATGELFF
clone_size: once; j_call: TRBJ1-4; cdr3_length: 14; v_call: TRBV18; d_call: TRBD1; cdr3_nt: TGTGCCAGCTCCGGGGGACAGGGTACTGAAAAACTGTTTTTT; cdr3_aa: CASSGGQGTEKLFF
clone_size: NA; j_call: TRBJ1-6; cdr3_length: 14; v_call: TRBV10-2; d_call: NA; cdr3_nt: TGCGCCAGCAGTGAGTCGCTACAGCATTTCCCCCTCCACTTT; cdr3_aa: CASSESLQHFPLHF
clone_size: NA; j_call: TRBJ1-2; cdr3_length: 14; v_call: TRBV21-1; d_call: NA; cdr3_nt: TGTGCCAGCAGCAAAGCGCTCCGAGGCTATGGCTACACCTTC; cdr3_aa: CASSKALRGYGYTF
clone_size: NA; j_call: TRBJ2-2; cdr3_length: 15; v_call: TRBV6-6; d_call: NA; cdr3_nt: TGTGCCAGCAGTTACTATGGGACGGAGTCCGGGGAGCTGTTTTTT; cdr3_aa: CASSYYGTESGELFF
clone_size: few; j_call: TRBJ2-2; cdr3_length: 14; v_call: TRBV7-9; d_call: NA; cdr3_nt: TGTGCCAGCAGCTTATATCAGGACACCGGGGAGCTGTTTTTT; cdr3_aa: CASSLYQDTGELFF
clone_size: NA; j_call: TRBJ1-1; cdr3_length: 11; v_call: TRBV7-8; d_call: NA; cdr3_nt: TGTGCCAGCAGCTTATGGGCTGAAGCTTTCTTT; cdr3_aa: CASSLWAEAFF
clone_size: NA; j_call: TRBJ2-7; cdr3_length: 12; v_call: TRBV5-5; d_call: NA; cdr3_nt: TGTGCCAGCAGCTCAGGACCGAGGCAGCAGTACTTC; cdr3_aa: CASSSGPRQQYF
clone_size: NA; j_call: TRBJ1-2; cdr3_length: 12; v_call: TRBV5-8; d_call: NA; cdr3_nt: TGTGCCAGCAGCAGCGGGGTTAGCGGCTACACCTTC; cdr3_aa: CASSSGVSGYTF
clone_size: NA; j_call: TRBJ1-1; cdr3_length: 13; v_call: TRBV7-6; d_call: NA; cdr3_nt: TGTGCCAGCAGGCCCGGGGTGAACACTGAAGCTTTCTTT; cdr3_aa: CASRPGVNTEAFF
clone_size: NA; j_call: TRBJ1-2; cdr3_length: 15; v_call: TRBV6-6; d_call: TRBD1; cdr3_nt: TGTGCCAGCATCACATTACAGGGGCTTCTTTATGGCTACACCTTC; cdr3_aa: CASITLQGLLYGYTF
clone_size: NA; j_call: TRBJ2-2; cdr3_length: 17; v_call: TRBV5-4; d_call: TRBD2; cdr3_nt: TGTGCCAGCAGCTTGGGGACTAGCGGGGGGGCCCCCGGGGAGCTGTTTTTT; cdr3_aa: CASSLGTSGGAPGELFF
clone_size: NA; j_call: TRBJ2-7; cdr3_length: 21; v_call: TRBV19; d_call: TRBD2; cdr3_nt: TGTGCCAGTAGTAACGTGGACAGGACGACCTTTAGCGCGGGGGGGCGCAACGAGCAGTACTTC; cdr3_aa: CASSNVDRTTFSAGGRNEQYF
clone_size: NA; j_call: TRBJ1-4; cdr3_length: 16; v_call: TRBV3-1/TRBV3-2; d_call: NA; cdr3_nt: TGTGCCAGCAGCCATAGGACAGCTGCAACTAATGAAAAACTGTTTTTT; cdr3_aa: CASSHRTAATNEKLFF
clone_size: once; j_call: TRBJ2-1; cdr3_length: 12; v_call: TRBV12-3/TRBV12-4; d_call: NA; cdr3_nt: TGTGCCAGCAGGGGGCTAGGTAATGAGCAGTTCTTC; cdr3_aa: CASRGLGNEQFF
clone_size: NA; j_call: TRBJ2-3; cdr3_length: 15; v_call: TRBV7-2; d_call: NA; cdr3_nt: TGTGCCAGCAGCCCTTCTCGGCTAGCGCGAGATACGCAGTATTTT; cdr3_aa: CASSPSRLARDTQYF
clone_size: NA; j_call: TRBJ2-7; cdr3_length: 15; v_call: TRBV19; d_call: TRBD2; cdr3_nt: TGTGCCAGTGGTCTTGGACGGGGGGAAGCCTACGAGCAGTACTTC; cdr3_aa: CASGLGRGEAYEQYF
clone_size: NA; j_call: TRBJ1-1; cdr3_length: 12; v_call: TRBV29-1; d_call: NA; cdr3_nt: TGCAGCACTTACCGGGACTATCCTGAAGCTTTCTTT; cdr3_aa: CSTYRDYPEAFF
clone_size: NA; j_call: TRBJ1-3; cdr3_length: 14; v_call: TRBV5-8; d_call: NA; cdr3_nt: TGTGCCAGCAGCACAGGGTCTCAGGGAAACACCATATATTTT; cdr3_aa: CASSTGSQGNTIYF
clone_size: NA; j_call: TRBJ1-6; cdr3_length: 14; v_call: TRBV5-1; d_call: NA; cdr3_nt: TGCGCCAGCAGCGTCCCCTCAGTTAATTCACCCCTCCACTTT; cdr3_aa: CASSVPSVNSPLHF